This T cell receptor (beta chain) was identified during a study of shared clonotypes between healthy human individuals. The CDR3 has 12 residues. The J segment lost 15 bases and the V segment lost 0 bases, leaving 6 bases of the junction unmatched. Per germline, CDR1 SGHNT and CDR2 YYREEE (reference sequence). Positively selected for CCR7, the CD45RO-negative cells used as naive CD8 cells excluded terminally differentiated effector memory CD45RA+ cells. Clones were sequenced by immunoSEQ multiplex PCR, and TCRdb holds only the in-frame ones, with some missing. The repertoire has about 2.1 million clones, just under 95% of them found once; the top ten carry 1.5% to 2%.

The sequencing input was naive CD8+ T cells from PBMCs. The chain is built from TRBV5-4 and TRBJ2-1, with 7 bases fitting TRBD1. The receptor's source is a young man in good health. Some clones in this sample may be carry-over from other donors' samples. The CDR3 DNA sequence: TGTGCCAGCAGCTTGGAAAGGGGGCTTATGTTCTTC. This encodes CASSLERGLMFF.